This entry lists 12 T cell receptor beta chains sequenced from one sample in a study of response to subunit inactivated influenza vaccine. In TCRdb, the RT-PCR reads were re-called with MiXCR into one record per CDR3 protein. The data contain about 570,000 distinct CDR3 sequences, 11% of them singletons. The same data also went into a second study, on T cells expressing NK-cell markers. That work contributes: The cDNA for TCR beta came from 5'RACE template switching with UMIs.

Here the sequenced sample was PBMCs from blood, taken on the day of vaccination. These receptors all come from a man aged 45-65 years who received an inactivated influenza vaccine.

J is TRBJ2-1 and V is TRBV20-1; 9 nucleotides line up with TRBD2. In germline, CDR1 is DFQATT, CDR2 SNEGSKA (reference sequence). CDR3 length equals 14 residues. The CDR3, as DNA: TGCGGCACTGTACTAGCGGGCTCCTACAATGAGCAGTTCTTC. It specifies CGTVLAGSYNEQFF.

CDR3 sequence (DNA): TGTGCCAGCCAAAAACGACGGGACCAAGAGACCCAGTACTTC. It is translated as CASQKRRDQETQYF. The chain has TRBV6-1 and TRBJ2-5; D is undetermined. V lost 8 bases to trimming and J lost 0 bases, with 13 bases between them. The CDR3 is 14 amino acids. In germline, CDR1 is MNHNS, CDR2 SASEGT.

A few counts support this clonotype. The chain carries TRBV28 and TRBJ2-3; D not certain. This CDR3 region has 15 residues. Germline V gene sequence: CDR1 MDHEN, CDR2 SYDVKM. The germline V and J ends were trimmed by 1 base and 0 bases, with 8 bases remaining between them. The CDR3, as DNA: TGTGCCAGCAGTTTATTCGGCAGTAGCACAGATACGCAGTATTTT. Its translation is CASSLFGSSTDTQYF. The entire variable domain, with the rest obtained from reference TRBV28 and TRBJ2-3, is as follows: DVKVTQSSRYLVKRTGEKVFLECVQDMDHENMFWYRQDPGLGLRLIYFSYDVKMKEKGDIPEGYSVSREKKERFSLILESASTNQTSMYLCASSLFGSSTDTQYFGPGTRLTVL.

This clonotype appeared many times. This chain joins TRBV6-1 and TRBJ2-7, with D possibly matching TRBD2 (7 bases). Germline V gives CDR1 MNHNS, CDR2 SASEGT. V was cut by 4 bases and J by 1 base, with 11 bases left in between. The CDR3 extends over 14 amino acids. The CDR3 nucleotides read TGTGCCAGCAGTGGGGGGGGCGTTTCCTACGAGCAGTACTTC. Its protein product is CASSGGGVSYEQYF.

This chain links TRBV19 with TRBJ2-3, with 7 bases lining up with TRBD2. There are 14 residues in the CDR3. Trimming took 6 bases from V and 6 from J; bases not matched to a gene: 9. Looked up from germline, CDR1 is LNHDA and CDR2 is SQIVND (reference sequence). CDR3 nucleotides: TGTGCCAGTAGCGGGACTACCGCCCGGGATACGCAGTATTTT. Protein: CASSGTTARDTQYF. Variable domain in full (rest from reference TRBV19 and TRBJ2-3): DGGITQSPKYLFRKEGQNVTLSCEQNLNHDAMYWYRQDPGQGLRLIYYSQIVNDFQKGDIAEGYSVSREKKESFPLTVTSAQKNPTAFYLCASSGTTARDTQYFGPGTRLTVL.

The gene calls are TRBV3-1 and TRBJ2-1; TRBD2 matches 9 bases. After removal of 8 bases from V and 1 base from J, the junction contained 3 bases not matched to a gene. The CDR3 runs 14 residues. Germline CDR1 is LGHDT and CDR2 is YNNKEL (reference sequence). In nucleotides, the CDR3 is TGTGCCAGCGGGCGGGAGGGGTCCTACAATGAGCAGTTCTTC. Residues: CASGREGSYNEQFF.

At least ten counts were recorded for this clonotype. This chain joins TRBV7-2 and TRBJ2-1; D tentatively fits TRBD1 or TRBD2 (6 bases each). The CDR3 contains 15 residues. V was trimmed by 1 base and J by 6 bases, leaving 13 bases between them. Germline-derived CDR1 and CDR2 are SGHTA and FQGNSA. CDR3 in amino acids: CASSLGGAGLNEQFF. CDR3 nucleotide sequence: TGTGCCAGCAGCTTAGGGGGGGCAGGGCTCAATGAGCAGTTCTTC.

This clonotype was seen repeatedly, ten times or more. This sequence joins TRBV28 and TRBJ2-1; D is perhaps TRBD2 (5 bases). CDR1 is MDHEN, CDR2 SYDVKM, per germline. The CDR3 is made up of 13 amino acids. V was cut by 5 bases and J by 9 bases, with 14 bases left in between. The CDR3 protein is CASSRLADPEQFF. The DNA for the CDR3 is TGTGCCAGCAGTCGGCTAGCAGATCCTGAGCAGTTCTTC.

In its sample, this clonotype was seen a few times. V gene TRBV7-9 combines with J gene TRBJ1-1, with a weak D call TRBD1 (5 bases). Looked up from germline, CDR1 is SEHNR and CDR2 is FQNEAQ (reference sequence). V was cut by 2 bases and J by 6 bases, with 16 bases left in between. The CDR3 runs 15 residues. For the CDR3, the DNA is TGTGCCAGCAGCTTATCGTCAGGGCGAGGCGCTGAAGCTTTCTTT. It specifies CASSLSSGRGAEAFF. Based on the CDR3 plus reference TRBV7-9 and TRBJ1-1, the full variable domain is DTGVSQNPRHKITKRGQNVTFRCDPISEHNRLYWYRQTLGQGPEFLTYFQNEAQLEKSRLLSDRFSAERPKGSFSTLEIQRTEQGDSAMYLCASSLSSGRGAEAFFGQGTRLTVV.

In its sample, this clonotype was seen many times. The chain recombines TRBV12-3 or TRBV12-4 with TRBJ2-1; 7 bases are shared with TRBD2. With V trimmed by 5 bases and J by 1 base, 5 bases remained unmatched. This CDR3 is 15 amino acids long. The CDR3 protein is CASSPQRGSYNEQFF. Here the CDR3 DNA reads TGTGCCAGCAGTCCCCAGCGGGGTTCCTACAATGAGCAGTTCTTC.

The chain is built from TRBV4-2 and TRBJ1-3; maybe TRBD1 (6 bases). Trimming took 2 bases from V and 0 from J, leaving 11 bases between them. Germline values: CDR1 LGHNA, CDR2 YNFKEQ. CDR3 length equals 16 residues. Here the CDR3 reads CASSQRQASSGNTIYF. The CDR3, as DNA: TGTGCCAGCAGCCAAAGACAGGCGAGCTCTGGAAACACCATATATTTT.

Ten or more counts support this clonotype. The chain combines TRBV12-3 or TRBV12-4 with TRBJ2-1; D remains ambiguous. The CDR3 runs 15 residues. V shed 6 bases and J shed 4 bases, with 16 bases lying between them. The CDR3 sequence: CASRMRSAYYNEQFF. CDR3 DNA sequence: TGTGCCAGCAGAATGAGGTCCGCGTATTACAATGAGCAGTTCTTC.